This entry lists 25 T cell receptor beta chains sequenced from one sample in a study of blood T cell repertoires in COVID-19. The method was immunoSEQ multiplex PCR; TCRdb's version includes in-frame clones alone and lacks a portion of them. The top ten clones hold 0.9% to 0.95% of a sample with some 150,000 clones, approximately 88% of them seen once. Sequenced: peripheral blood. Receptors originate from a woman in her fifties or sixties with acute or convalescent COVID-19.

The V call is TRBV7-3, the J call TRBJ1-1; the match to TRBD1 covers 7 bases. This CDR3 has 17 amino acids. Trimming at V came to 2 bases and at J to 1 base, leaving 10 bases not matched to a gene. Germline V gene lookup returns CDR1 SGHTA and CDR2 FQGTGA. CDR3 residues: CASSLGPPTGPNTEAFF. For the CDR3, the DNA is TGTGCCAGCAGCTTAGGACCCCCGACAGGGCCGAACACTGAAGCTTTCTTT.

J is TRBJ1-5 and V is TRBV6-1; D is perhaps TRBD1 (5 bases). Germline-derived CDR1 and CDR2 are MNHNS and SASEGT. Trimming took 1 base from V and 4 from J, leaving 8 bases between them. This CDR3 is 14 amino acids long. The CDR3 coding sequence is TGTGCCAGCAGTGAAGGACAGCCTAATCAGCCCCAGCATTTT. It encodes CASSEGQPNQPQHF.

This clone showed up just a few times. The rearrangement links TRBV7-6 to TRBJ1-4, with 7 nucleotides matching TRBD1. The CDR3 sequence is 15 residues long. Germline V gene sequence: CDR1 SGHVS, CDR2 FNYEAQ. Trimming at V came to 5 bases and at J to 2 bases, leaving 5 bases not matched to a gene. The DNA of the CDR3 is TGTGCCAGCAGCAAAGGGGGCGGTACTAATGAAAAACTGTTTTTT. It is translated as CASSKGGGTNEKLFF.

V gene TRBV2 combines with J gene TRBJ2-7, with TRBD1 identical over 7 bases. Losses at the gene ends were 2 bases for V and 9 bases for J; bases not matched to a gene: 13. This CDR3 comprises 15 residues. From germline, CDR1 is SNHLY and CDR2 FYNNEI. The CDR3 DNA follows: TGTGCCAGCAGTGAAATCGGGACAGAGAGTACGGGGCAGTACTTC. Its translation is CASSEIGTESTGQYF.

This clone was detected only a few times. V is TRBV10-2 and J is TRBJ1-5; D possibly corresponds to TRBD1 (5 bases). Germline V gene data show CDR1 as WSHSY and CDR2 as SAAADI. The CDR3 spans 13 residues. V lost 4 bases, J lost 7 bases, and 11 bases lay in between. The CDR3 here is CASSVGQKQPQHF. The CDR3 DNA sequence: TGCGCCAGCAGTGTTGGACAAAAGCAGCCCCAGCATTTT.

The chain joins TRBV6-5 to TRBJ1-5; possible D gene TRBD1, 6 bases. The V end lost 4 bases, the J end lost 13 bases, and 14 bases lay between the germline ends. From germline, CDR1 is MNHEY and CDR2 SVGAGI. This CDR3 spans 12 amino acids. The DNA of the CDR3 is TGTGCCAGCAGTTCCGACAGGTTGGGACAGCATTTT. Encoded protein: CASSSDRLGQHF.

This clone appeared a single time. The chain links TRBV10-1 to TRBJ2-1; D perhaps matches TRBD2 (5 bases). V lost 8 bases and J 8 bases, leaving 19 bases between the germline ends. The CDR3 totals 14 residues. CDR1 and CDR2 from the germline V gene are WNHNN and SYGVQD (reference sequence). The DNA for the CDR3 is TGCGCCAGCTCCCTAGCCGTTCAATTCGATGAGCAGTTCTTC. This sequence encodes CASSLAVQFDEQFF.

This chain connects TRBV18 to TRBJ2-3, with 8 bases identical to TRBD1. Germline CDR1 KGHSH, CDR2 LQKENI. This CDR3 spans 16 amino acids. With V trimmed by 3 bases and J by 3 bases, 8 bases remained unmatched. CDR3 sequence reads: CASSPSRQGRTDTQYF. In DNA form, the CDR3 reads TGTGCCAGCTCACCCTCCCGACAGGGGAGGACAGATACGCAGTATTTT.

The chain uses TRBV19 and TRBJ2-5, with 8 bases matching TRBD1. CDR1 and CDR2 from the germline V gene are LNHDA and SQIVND (reference sequence). V was pared by 3 bases and J by 5 bases, with 8 bases of the junction left unmatched. There are 15 residues in the CDR3. The CDR3 region has the DNA TGTGCCAGTAGTATGGTAGGCAGGGGGCAGGAGACCCAGTACTTC. It encodes CASSMVGRGQETQYF.

V gene TRBV24-1 combines with J gene TRBJ2-3; weak D call: TRBD2 (5 bases). This CDR3 contains 13 residues. Trimming cost V 4 bases and J 4 bases, with 8 bases left between them. The germline gives CDR1 KGHDR, CDR2 SFDVKD. CDR3 sequence reads: CATSELVADTQYF. Here the CDR3 DNA reads TGTGCCACCAGTGAACTAGTAGCAGATACGCAGTATTTT.

The chain is built from TRBV14 and TRBJ1-3; D not resolved. Deletions cut 0 bases from V and 0 bases from J, with 9 bases between. Germline V gene lookup returns CDR1 SGHDN and CDR2 FVKESK. There are 16 residues in the CDR3. CDR3 bases: TGTGCCAGCAGCCAAGACCGACTACTCTCTGGAAACACCATATATTTT. This gives the protein CASSQDRLLSGNTIYF.

This chain joins TRBV27 and TRBJ2-1, with D maybe TRBD1 (6 bases). The germline gives CDR1 MNHEY, CDR2 SMNVEV (reference sequence). Trimming pared 6 bases from V and 2 bases from J, leaving 14 bases between. The CDR3 contains 15 residues. For the CDR3, the DNA is TGTGCCAGCAGCCAACTCAGGGGAGCCTACAATGAGCAGTTCTTC. Protein sequence: CASSQLRGAYNEQFF.

This clone appeared a few times. The CDR3 region has the DNA TGTGCCAGTAGTCGCCGCGGACAGGGAATGTCCTACGAGCAGTACTTC. Encoded protein: CASSRRGQGMSYEQYF. The chain has TRBV19 and TRBJ2-7, with 8 bases identical to TRBD1. This CDR3 has 16 amino acids. The germline CDR1 and CDR2 sequences are LNHDA and SQIVND (reference sequence). V lost 5 bases and J lost 1; bases outside the gene matches: 10.

This clone was picked up a small number of times. The chain has TRBV6-1 and TRBJ1-3; D call uncertain. V was cut by 2 bases and J by 4 bases, with 15 bases left in between. Germline V lookup: CDR1 MNHNS, CDR2 SASEGT. This CDR3 contains 16 residues. The CDR3 sequence: CASSELEGRIGNTIYF. CDR3 DNA sequence: TGTGCCAGCAGTGAATTGGAAGGGAGGATCGGAAACACCATATATTTT.

Written as DNA, the CDR3 is TGTGCCAGCAGCTTATCAAGCGGGAGGGCCGCCTACGAGCAGTACTTC. Its protein is CASSLSSGRAAYEQYF. This chain connects TRBV7-9 to TRBJ2-7, with 10 bases aligning to TRBD2. The length of the CDR3 is 16 residues. Trimming at V came to 2 bases and at J to 2 bases, leaving 6 bases not matched to a gene. Germline CDR1 SEHNR, CDR2 FQNEAQ (reference sequence).

The chain uses TRBV4-1 and TRBJ1-6; 9 nucleotides line up with TRBD1. In germline, CDR1 is MGHRA, CDR2 YSYEKL. This CDR3 is 13 amino acids long. V dropped 6 bases and J dropped 7; count of bases not matched to a gene: 1. CDR3 sequence reads: CASRTGGNSPLHF. Here the CDR3 DNA reads TGCGCCAGCAGGACAGGGGGAAATTCACCCCTCCACTTT.

The rearrangement links TRBV14 to TRBJ2-7; TRBD2 aligns across 7 bases. The V and J ends lost 1 base and 1 base, in that order; junction bases with no gene match: 10. The CDR3 contains 17 residues. Germline loops: CDR1 SGHDN, CDR2 FVKESK. CDR3 DNA: TGTGCCAGCAGCCAAGGGGGGGGATTCGTCTTTTCCTACGAGCAGTACTTC. This encodes CASSQGGGFVFSYEQYF.

The V gene is TRBV5-4, the J gene TRBJ1-6; TRBD1 matches at 8 bases. The CDR3 runs 14 residues. CDR1 SGHNT and CDR2 YYREEE come from the germline V gene (reference sequence). With 3 bases clipped from V and 10 bases from J, the junction kept 6 bases outside the gene matches. The CDR3 protein is CASSSTGAQSPLHF. DNA for the CDR3: TGTGCCAGCAGCTCGACAGGGGCCCAATCACCCCTCCACTTT. Together with reference TRBV5-4 and TRBJ1-6, the CDR3 gives the full variable domain: ETGVTQSPTHLIKTRGQQVTLRCSSQSGHNTVSWYQQALGQGPQFIFQYYREEENGRGNFPPRFSGLQFPNYSSELNVNALELDDSALYLCASSSTGAQSPLHFGNGTRLTVT.

This rearrangement joins TRBV25-1 to TRBJ2-3; D might be TRBD2 (6 bases). Trimming left V 9 bases short and J 1 base short, with 20 bases between. The CDR3 is 16 residues long. Germline V lookup: CDR1 MGHDK, CDR2 SYGVNS. The CDR3 spells CASRKAGPTGTDTQYF. In DNA form, the CDR3 reads TGTGCCAGTCGAAAGGCGGGGCCGACTGGCACAGATACGCAGTATTTT.

This chain links TRBV7-9 with TRBJ1-2; 7 bases are a match to TRBD1. CDR1 is SEHNR and CDR2 is FQNEAQ in the germline V gene (reference sequence). Unmatched junction bases numbered 10, after V lost 2 bases and J lost 4 bases. This CDR3 has 16 residues. CDR3 protein: CASSLLAAGGAYGYTF. The CDR3 DNA follows: TGTGCCAGCAGCTTATTGGCAGCAGGGGGTGCCTATGGCTACACCTTC.

The chain employs TRBV28 and TRBJ1-1, with TRBD1 matching 8 bases. Looked up from germline, CDR1 is MDHEN and CDR2 is SYDVKM. The V segment lost 4 bases and the J segment 4 bases; nucleotides outside the gene matches: 5. The CDR3 contains 14 residues. CDR3 DNA: TGTGCCAGCAGTTCAGGGGGCGCAAGCACTGAAGCTTTCTTT. Amino acid sequence: CASSSGGASTEAFF.

DNA of the CDR3: TGTGCCAGCAGCGTAGGTGGGCGTACGGACACTGAAGCTTTCTTT. This encodes CASSVGGRTDTEAFF. The rearrangement uses TRBV9 and TRBJ1-1; D not resolved. V was shortened by 0 bases and J by 3 bases, with 12 bases between the two germline ends. The CDR3 consists of 15 residues. The germline V gene encodes CDR1 SGDLS and CDR2 YYNGEE.

The gene calls are TRBV12-3 or TRBV12-4 and TRBJ1-2; 9 bases align to TRBD1. V lost 4 bases and J lost 7; bases outside the gene matches: 1. The CDR3 loop spans 12 amino acids. This chain's CDR3 is CASSSTGGGYTF. CDR3 DNA: TGTGCCAGCAGTTCGACAGGGGGTGGCTACACCTTC.

The CDR3 region is CASSLTGGVEGNTIYF. CDR3 coding DNA: TGCGCCAGCAGCCTGACAGGGGGCGTTGAGGGAAACACCATATATTTT. This sequence joins TRBV5-1 and TRBJ1-3; 10 nucleotides match TRBD1. There are 16 residues in the CDR3. Germline V gene lookup returns CDR1 SGHRS and CDR2 YFSETQ. V shed 4 bases and J 4 bases; nucleotides not matched to a gene: 8.

V usage is TRBV2 and J usage is TRBJ2-1; TRBD2 matches 8 bases. The CDR3 runs to 13 residues. After removal of 9 bases from V and 2 bases from J, the junction contained 3 bases not matched to a gene. Germline values: CDR1 SNHLY, CDR2 FYNNEI. CDR3 nucleotides: TGTGCCAGTACGGGGGGGGCCTACAATGAGCAGTTCTTC. The encoded protein is CASTGGAYNEQFF.